The 31 T cell receptor beta chains given below trace back to one sample, sequenced in a study of OX40 agonist ivuxolimab in advanced cancers. Produced via immunoSEQ multiplex PCR; TCRdb's table is partial and in-frame only. The sample consists of some 86,000 clones, around 84% of them appearing once. Sample: CD4+ or CD8+ T cells sorted from blood, taken in a trial of the OX40 agonist ivuxolimab. Receptors were obtained from an adult with an advanced solid tumor such as melanoma, head and neck, liver or kidney cancer.

This rearrangement joins TRBV7-9 to TRBJ1-2, with D maybe TRBD1 (5 bases). Trimming removed 2 bases from V and 4 bases from J, with 17 bases in between. The CDR3 consists of 16 residues. Germline loops: CDR1 SEHNR, CDR2 FQNEAQ (reference sequence). CDR3 nucleotides: TGTGCCAGCAGCTTAATAGGGGCAGAAACGATCTATGGCTACACCTTC. Its translation: CASSLIGAETIYGYTF.

This chain connects TRBV7-9 to TRBJ2-1; 10 bases fit TRBD2. Per the germline V gene, CDR1 is SEHNR and CDR2 is FQNEAQ (reference sequence). V lost 5 bases, J lost 2 bases, and 3 bases stayed unmatched. This CDR3 has 15 residues. CDR3 protein: CASSPSGGPYNEQFF. CDR3 DNA: TGTGCCAGCAGCCCTAGCGGGGGTCCCTACAATGAGCAGTTCTTC. Full variable domain (remainder filled in from reference TRBV7-9 and TRBJ2-1): DTGVSQNPRHKITKRGQNVTFRCDPISEHNRLYWYRQTLGQGPEFLTYFQNEAQLEKSRLLSDRFSAERPKGSFSTLEIQRTEQGDSAMYLCASSPSGGPYNEQFFGPGTRLTVL.

As DNA, the CDR3 is TGTGCCAGCAGCCGGGACCACGAGGCCGGCTATGGCTACACCTTC. Its translation: CASSRDHEAGYGYTF. The chain carries TRBV7-9 and TRBJ1-2; D is possibly TRBD1 (5 bases). Germline loops: CDR1 SEHNR, CDR2 FQNEAQ (reference sequence). The CDR3 length is 15 residues. V lost 5 bases, J lost 4 bases, and 17 bases lay in between.

This chain uses TRBV4-1 with TRBJ2-4, with D perhaps TRBD1 or TRBD2 (7 bases each). Trimming left V 0 bases short and J 7 bases short, with 19 bases between. The germline gives CDR1 MGHRA, CDR2 YSYEKL. CDR3 size: 17 residues. CDR3: CASSQDPINQGGNIQYF. The CDR3, as DNA: TGCGCCAGCAGCCAAGATCCAATAAATCAGGGGGGGAACATTCAGTACTTC.

The V gene is TRBV6-1, the J gene TRBJ1-2, with 7 bases that match TRBD1. This CDR3 is 13 amino acids long. The V gene end was trimmed by 7 bases and the J gene end by 7 bases; junction bases not matched to a gene: 9. Germline V lookup: CDR1 MNHNS, CDR2 SASEGT. CDR3 protein: CASTRTGWGGYTF. In nucleotides, the CDR3 is TGTGCCAGCACCAGGACAGGCTGGGGTGGCTACACCTTC.

This chain connects TRBV11-2 to TRBJ1-2; D is undetermined. Trimming stripped 11 bases from V and 7 bases from J, with 14 bases between. The CDR3 spans 11 residues. Germline CDR1 and CDR2: SGHAT and FQNNGV. The DNA for the CDR3 is TGTGCCTCCTCGTCCGGTTTTGGCTACACCTTC. It codes for CASSSGFGYTF.

The V call is TRBV6-6, the J call TRBJ2-7, with TRBD2 as a possible D gene (6 bases). The CDR3 loop spans 12 amino acids. Germline V gene data show CDR1 as MNHNY and CDR2 as SVGAGI (reference sequence). The V gene lost 3 bases and the J gene lost 7 bases, with 10 bases spanning the gap. CDR3: CASSYGSGEQYF. As DNA, the CDR3 is TGTGCCAGCAGTTATGGGAGCGGGGAGCAGTACTTC.

This chain links TRBV18 with TRBJ1-4; TRBD1 matches 8 bases. Germline CDR1 is KGHSH and CDR2 is LQKENI. The CDR3 extends over 16 amino acids. V lost 3 bases to trimming and J lost 2 bases; unmatched junction nucleotides: 5. The CDR3 here is CASSPRTGGTNEKLFF. The CDR3 bases are TGTGCCAGCTCACCTCGCACAGGGGGTACTAATGAAAAACTGTTTTTT. The full variable domain, with the rest looked up from reference TRBV18 and TRBJ1-4, is NAGVMQNPRHLVRRRGQEARLRCSPMKGHSHVYWYRQLPEEGLKFMVYLQKENIIDESGMPKERFSAEFPKEGPSILRIQQVVRGDSAAYFCASSPRTGGTNEKLFFGSGTQLSVL.

The chain combines TRBV27 with TRBJ1-2; perhaps TRBD1 as D (5 bases). Deletions cut 6 bases from V and 6 bases from J, with 17 bases between. Germline loops: CDR1 MNHEY, CDR2 SMNVEV (reference sequence). This CDR3 spans 14 amino acids. CDR3 amino acids: CASSPPGAHNGYTF. CDR3 sequence (DNA): TGTGCCAGCAGCCCCCCCGGGGCCCATAATGGCTACACCTTC.

The V call is TRBV6-1, the J call TRBJ2-5; TRBD2 might be the D (6 bases). The CDR3 sequence is 13 residues long. CDR1 MNHNS and CDR2 SASEGT come from the germline V gene. The ends were cut back, 4 bases at V and 4 bases at J, with 10 bases in the middle. CDR3 nucleotide sequence: TGTGCCAGCAGTGCGGGACTCGTAGAGACCCAGTACTTC. The encoded protein is CASSAGLVETQYF.

This sequence joins TRBV7-2 and TRBJ2-7; D gene unclear. The CDR3 totals 14 residues. Germline V lookup: CDR1 SGHTA, CDR2 FQGNSA. The V end was cut by 5 bases, the J end by 0 bases, with 11 bases between. The CDR3 sequence is CASSLSGRSYEQYF. The CDR3 nucleotides read TGTGCCAGCAGCCTCTCGGGCCGCTCCTACGAGCAGTACTTC.

This clone was counted once. The V and J genes are TRBV27 and TRBJ2-7, with 8 bases aligning to TRBD2. J was trimmed by 5 bases and V by 3 bases; bases with no gene match: 9. Germline V lookup: CDR1 MNHEY, CDR2 SMNVEV (reference sequence). This CDR3 has 15 residues. The CDR3: CASSLGAGAANEQYF. The DNA for the CDR3 is TGTGCCAGCAGTTTGGGAGCGGGGGCCGCCAACGAGCAGTACTTC.

The chain recombines TRBV15 with TRBJ1-2, with TRBD1 as a possible D gene (6 bases). There are 15 residues in the CDR3. V was cut by 5 bases and J by 8 bases, with 21 bases left in between. Germline V gives CDR1 LNHNV, CDR2 YYDKDF (reference sequence). The DNA for the CDR3 is TGTGCCACCAGCGATTTCAGGGGTGAGGTTGCAGGCTACACCTTC. Amino acid sequence: CATSDFRGEVAGYTF.

This chain connects TRBV20-1 to TRBJ1-1; maybe TRBD1 (5 bases). The V end lost 5 bases, the J end lost 8 bases, and 9 bases lay between the germline ends. The CDR3 is 10 residues long. The germline CDR1 and CDR2 sequences are DFQATT and SNEGSKA (reference sequence). CDR3 in DNA: TGCAGTGCTGAGAGACAGGAAGCTTTCTTT. As protein: CSAERQEAFF.

The chain uses TRBV19 and TRBJ2-7; 12 nucleotides agree with TRBD2. The length of the CDR3 is 14 residues. Germline loops: CDR1 LNHDA, CDR2 SQIVND (reference sequence). J was trimmed by 4 bases and V by 3 bases; bases with no gene match: 1. CDR3 region: CASSMGLAGYEQYF. Here the CDR3 DNA reads TGTGCCAGTAGTATGGGACTAGCGGGTTACGAGCAGTACTTC.

The chain joins TRBV7-9 to TRBJ2-1; D is uncertain. V was shortened by 1 base and J by 8 bases, with 6 bases between the two germline ends. The length of the CDR3 is 12 residues. Germline V CDR1 and CDR2: SEHNR, FQNEAQ (reference sequence). As DNA, the CDR3 is TGTGCCAGCAGCTTAGGGGTGGATGAGCAGTTCTTC. Encoded protein: CASSLGVDEQFF.

A note on this clone: Mismatch with germline at one junction end may stem from a read error. The J gene is TRBJ2-7, the V gene TRBV7-2; 10 bases match TRBD2. The germline CDR1 and CDR2 sequences are SGHTA and FQGNSA. The CDR3 spans 14 residues. CDR3 sequence reads: CASSLAGGSYEQYF. CDR3 nucleotide sequence: TGTGCCAGCAGTTTAGCGGGGGGCTCCTACGAGCAGTACTTC.

The rearrangement uses TRBV9 and TRBJ2-7; no clear D gene. Trimming removed 4 bases at V and 4 bases at J, with 9 bases between. Germline lookup yields CDR1 SGDLS and CDR2 YYNGEE. This CDR3 comprises 12 residues. The CDR3 is CASSSSGYEQYF. The CDR3 DNA reads as TGTGCCAGCAGCTCTTCTGGGTACGAGCAGTACTTC.

The V gene is TRBV9, the J gene TRBJ2-1; no definite D call. CDR1 and CDR2 (germline): SGDLS, YYNGEE. CDR3 length equals 13 residues. V lost 3 bases to trimming and J lost 4 bases, with 8 bases between them. The CDR3 DNA is TGTGCCAGCAGCGCCGACGGTTACAATGAGCAGTTCTTC. Amino acids: CASSADGYNEQFF.

This chain uses TRBV2 with TRBJ2-1; D might be TRBD2 (6 bases). V lost 5 bases and J 8 bases, leaving 13 bases between the germline ends. This CDR3 comprises 13 residues. The V gene's germline CDR1 is SNHLY and CDR2 FYNNEI. The CDR3 bases are TGTGCCAGCAGTCCTCCGGAGGGGTATGAGCAGTTCTTC. It translates to CASSPPEGYEQFF.

This clone occurred once. The chain joins TRBV2 to TRBJ2-1; 9 bases line up with TRBD2. The CDR3 extends over 15 amino acids. The junction had 9 bases not matched to a gene; V was cut back by 6 bases and J by 6 bases. The V gene's germline CDR1 is SNHLY and CDR2 FYNNEI. Written as DNA, the CDR3 is TGTGCCAGCAGGACGGGCGGGGGGGCCCTCAATGAGCAGTTCTTC. Protein sequence: CASRTGGGALNEQFF.

V usage is TRBV6-5 and J usage is TRBJ1-1; no clear D gene. Trimming left V 2 bases short and J 4 bases short, with 11 bases between. Per the germline V gene, CDR1 is MNHEY and CDR2 is SVGAGI. This CDR3 is built from 14 residues. For the CDR3, the DNA is TGTGCCAGCAGTTACGCGGGGTTAGGCACTGAAGCTTTCTTT. Its translation: CASSYAGLGTEAFF.

In the case of this clone: The junction departs from germline at one end; a sequencing error may be responsible. This sequence joins TRBV7-7 and TRBJ1-1; D is unresolved. The CDR3 runs to 15 residues. Germline CDR1 and CDR2: SSHAT and FNYEAQ (reference sequence). The CDR3 DNA reads as TGTGCTAGCAGCCTCTACCCGGCAGAGAACACTGAAGCTTTCTTT. Protein product: CASSLYPAENTEAFF.

The chain is built from TRBV6-5 and TRBJ1-4, with a tentative D call TRBD1 (5 bases). Per the germline V gene, CDR1 is MNHEY and CDR2 is SVGAGI. The CDR3 is made up of 13 amino acids. Trimming removed 0 bases from V and 6 bases from J, with 5 bases in between. CDR3 nucleotide sequence: TGTGCCAGCAGTTACTCGGGGGATGAAAAACTGTTTTTT. It specifies CASSYSGDEKLFF.

This sequence joins TRBV9 and TRBJ1-3; TRBD1 agrees at 7 bases. Unmatched junction bases numbered 9, after V lost 3 bases and J lost 3 bases. This CDR3 contains 16 residues. CDR1 is SGDLS, CDR2 YYNGEE, per germline. The CDR3 nucleotides read TGTGCCAGCAGCGGACAGACAGGGAACGATGGAAACACCATATATTTT. Protein: CASSGQTGNDGNTIYF.

The chain is built from TRBV2 and TRBJ2-1; 12 nucleotides line up with TRBD2. J was trimmed by 9 bases and V by 2 bases; bases with no gene match: 8. Germline V gives CDR1 SNHLY, CDR2 FYNNEI. This CDR3 region has 16 residues. The chain's CDR3 is CASSESLAGGKREQFF. CDR3 nucleotide sequence: TGTGCCAGCAGTGAATCACTAGCGGGAGGTAAGCGTGAGCAGTTCTTC.

V and J are TRBV29-1 and TRBJ2-1, with 8 bases aligning to TRBD2. The V gene's germline CDR1 is SQVTM and CDR2 ANQGSEA. The V gene end was trimmed by 4 bases and the J gene end by 8 bases; junction bases not matched to a gene: 13. There are 15 residues in the CDR3. The CDR3 spells CSVAGGVPTGDEQFF. The CDR3 bases are TGCAGCGTTGCCGGGGGGGTCCCAACTGGGGATGAGCAGTTCTTC.

This clone was seen only once. The chain employs TRBV5-1 and TRBJ2-1; 7 bases align to TRBD1. CDR1 is SGHRS, CDR2 YFSETQ, per germline. V lost 6 bases to trimming and J lost 7 bases; unmatched junction nucleotides: 7. This CDR3 is built from 13 residues. CDR3 region: CASTEGAANEQFF. The CDR3 coding sequence is TGCGCCAGCACCGAGGGGGCAGCTAATGAGCAGTTCTTC.

The chain is built from TRBV19 and TRBJ2-3; D remains ambiguous. The CDR3 spans 14 residues. Deletions cut 1 base from V and 6 bases from J, with 11 bases between. In germline, CDR1 is LNHDA, CDR2 SQIVND (reference sequence). This CDR3 is CASSIGLPVDTQYF. The CDR3 DNA reads as TGTGCCAGTAGTATAGGCCTGCCGGTGGATACGCAGTATTTT.

This clone was observed once. CDR3 amino acids: CASSPRRTGSKNTEAFF. The CDR3 DNA is TGTGCCAGCTCACCGCGACGCACGGGTAGTAAGAACACTGAAGCTTTCTTT. This chain connects TRBV18 to TRBJ1-1; no clear D. V lost 3 bases and J lost 1, with 18 bases in between. CDR3 size: 17 residues. CDR1 and CDR2 (germline): KGHSH, LQKENI.

This clone was observed a single time. The gene calls are TRBV18 and TRBJ2-5; tentatively, D is TRBD1 or TRBD2 (5 bases each). Trimming took off 3 bases at V and 6 bases at J, with 23 bases between the two ends. CDR1 is KGHSH and CDR2 is LQKENI in the germline V gene. The CDR3 is 17 amino acids. The CDR3 DNA follows: TGTGCCAGCTCACCCCTAGAGGGCGTAGGGACGGGAAAGACCCAGTACTTC. Amino acid sequence: CASSPLEGVGTGKTQYF.